Below, one TCR beta chain is given with its context. This clonotype is a singleton in its sample. The antigen it recognizes is unknown. A read error may explain this, as a much larger clone is one base away. This record belongs to a study of blood T cells in healthy people across ages (dated by TCRdb to 2013 to 2016). Describing the broader study: In model experiments, template switching captured roughly one uniquely barcoded TCR beta cDNA molecule for every two T cells. Using deep sequencing normalized with unique cDNA molecular identifiers, the study measured how TCR beta repertoire diversity changes with age. Donors were grouped into four age groups: young (average 16 years), middle-aged (roughly 38), aged (roughly 62) and long-lived (just over 80). Donors of different ages were randomly distributed across sequencing lanes to avoid experimental bias. The study analyzed two additional independent replicas of 1 million unique cDNA reads from the same blood draw for two donors, one aged 18 to 29 and one aged 80 or older. Beyond this particular receptor, the publication reports: Because donor CMV infection status was unknown, age-related changes in expanded clonotypes were potentially confounded. Estimates of total diversity based on one million sequenced T cells were regarded as lower bounds and as underestimates. There was a strong correlation between observed TCR beta diversity and the percentage of naive T cells measured by flow cytometry. As age increased, observed TCR beta diversity per million T cells dropped in a roughly linear way, and a significant reduction was already evident by age 40. Because profiling used bulk unsorted PBMCs, naive and antigen-experienced compartments could not be compared conclusively. Compared with the aged group, more naive CD4+ T cells, fewer expanded clones and increased TCR diversity were shown by the long-lived group, suggesting age selection.

Systemically healthy Caucasian individuals from Russia, 35 to 50 in total and aged roughly 6 to 100 years, were included as donors. Ten milliliters of peripheral blood were drawn from each donor into EDTA-treated Vacutainer tubes. PBMCs were isolated by Ficoll-Paque density-gradient centrifugation, with at least 6.5 million obtained per sample. Trizol reagent was used to extract total RNA from PBMCs, with at least 5.5 micrograms per sample. Naive CD45RAhigh/CD27high T cell percentages were measured by flow cytometry on a PBMC aliquot from every donor. Libraries were built with 5' RACE. The second PCR ran for about 6 to 12 cycles and used a J-beta primer mix along with a sample-barcoded 5' primer. A unique molecular identifier was introduced onto each TCR beta cDNA molecule by a template-switch 5' adaptor carrying 12 random nucleotides. Each sample yielded at least 2.5 million CDR3-containing paired-end reads. First-strand cDNA synthesis was performed from all RNA using the Mint cDNA synthesis kit, with priming by a TRBC-specific oligonucleotide. Following uracil-DNA glycosylase treatment, all cDNA underwent a first 18-cycle PCR with the universal primers M1SS and BC2_uni_R. On the study's bioinformatics: Normalization of each sample was performed by random selection of 1 million high-quality reads, each carrying a distinct molecular identifier. Reads sharing molecular identifiers were discarded rather than binned into consensus sequences. CDR3 identification, clonotype clustering and error correction used MiTCR with a Q25 quality threshold and the strictest error-elimination algorithm. A nonparametric unseen species model with Euler transformation was used to estimate lower-bound total TCR beta diversity. TCRdb cleaned the public reads at Q25 with fastp, built clones with MiXCR and kept in-frame beta chains. Entries that share a CDR3 protein sequence are merged under the most common genes and DNA. The V and J calls and clone size come from TCRdb's table, not from the authors' own analysis. The sample profile shows 1.5 million to 2 million distinct CDR3 sequences; around 40% of them were found once. The biggest ten clones account for roughly 24% of the sample.

A distance of 13 bases separates the germline ends of V and J, which lose 5 bases and 9 bases respectively. The CDR3 sequence holds 12 residues, the cysteine and phenylalanine included. The DNA shown is the 36-base CDR3, in frame from base 1. CDR1 and CDR2 were assigned from the germline V gene (reference sequence) as SGHAT and FQDESV. Sequenced input: blood. The receptor comes from a human donor in good health. Recombination connected TRBV11-1 to TRBJ1-2; a tentative D match to TRBD1 spans 5 bases. The base sequence is TGTGCCAGCAGCCAGGGCAGGTCGCGCTACACCTTC. This yields the protein CASSQGRSRYTF.